This T cell receptor beta chain was sequenced for a study of beta chain features in type 1 diabetes. Central memory, naive, regulatory and stem cell-like memory CD4+ cells were sorted by CD45RO/CCR7/CD25/CD127/CD95/CD27. Since all of the isolated RNA was reverse transcribed, expressed TCRB transcripts were what got sequenced. Method: immunoSEQ multiplex PCR; TCRdb's copy keeps in-frame clones and lacks some. The data hold around 250,000 clones, with 25% to 35% observed a single time. Remarks on this clone: The antigen is undetermined.

Germline CDR1 reads MDHEN; CDR2 reads SYDVKM. CDR3 length equals 12 residues. The trim removed 10 bases at V and 6 bases at J, leaving 6 bases unmatched. Study-wide results and caveats: Insertions at VDJ junctions were less frequent in type 1 diabetes patients. These patients also deleted more nucleotides at the same junctions. TCRB CDR3 length was moderately but significantly reduced in all four CD4+ subsets of Type 1 diabetes patients. Patients' naive, central memory and Treg TCRB repertoires seemed closer to one another than those of healthy donors.

The sequence derives from a man aged 30 to 45 in good health. Sequences were obtained from central memory CD4+ T cells from blood. The chain couples TRBV28 to TRBJ2-3, with 8 bases identical to TRBD2. The CDR3 nucleotides read TGTGCCACCCGGGGGGGCTTGGATACGCAGTATTTT. As protein: CATRGGLDTQYF.